This T cell receptor beta chain came from a study of metastatic and nonmetastatic thyroid tumors. Whole-study context: The study looked at repertoires side by side in blood and in tumor or nodule tissue from malignant and benign thyroid patients.

Thyroid surgery was preceded by no treatment in any patient. CDR3 length: 17 amino acids. Germline-derived CDR1 and CDR2 are GTSNPN and SVGIG (reference sequence). The ends lost 3 bases at V and 0 bases at J; junction bases unmatched: 7. Overall study findings and caveats: As reported, TCR beta diversity in blood and tumor was significantly higher in malignant thyroid tumors than in benign nodules.

Methods used by the authors: Building a distant-metastasis classifier for papillary thyroid cancer drew on CDR3 differences across clinicopathological groups. TCRdb reassembled clones from the PCR reads with MiXCR. The V and J calls and clone size come from TCRdb's table, not from the authors' own analysis. The sample comprises about 14,000 clones, over 25% of which are singletons, and roughly 25% rests with the top ten. This clone was counted a few times. The antigen remains unidentified. The chain combines TRBV30 with TRBJ2-1; 11 nucleotides match TRBD2. The specimen sequenced was tumor tissue. The receptor comes from a female donor with papillary thyroid cancer or a benign thyroid nodule (not recorded which). Some clones in this sample may be carry-over from other donors' samples. The CDR3 here is CAWRITSGGNSYNEQFF. CDR3 DNA sequence: TGTGCCTGGAGGATAACTAGCGGGGGAAACTCCTACAATGAGCAGTTCTTC.